One and the same sample provided the 32 T cell receptor beta chains below, sequenced in a study of beta chain features in type 1 diabetes. cDNA synthesis used the whole RNA isolate, giving expressed TCRB sequences. Assay used: immunoSEQ multiplex PCR; TCRdb lists only in-frame clones, some missing. The sample has around 340,000 clones; approximately 8% are singletons. What was sequenced was central memory CD4+ T cells from blood. Receptor source: a young woman in good health.

The V call is TRBV6-5, the J call TRBJ1-5; D remains unclear. The V gene's germline CDR1 is MNHEY and CDR2 SVGAGI. Deletions cut 5 bases from V and 0 bases from J, with 8 bases between. The CDR3 length is 14 residues. The CDR3 region is CASSRDDSNQPQHF. The CDR3 DNA is TGTGCCAGCAGTAGGGATGATAGCAATCAGCCCCAGCATTTT.

The chain links TRBV5-6 to TRBJ2-2, with 11 bases that match TRBD2. This CDR3 has 16 residues. CDR1 and CDR2 (germline): SGHDT, YYEEEE. V gave up 5 bases and J gave up 6 bases; unmatched junction bases: 9. The CDR3 sequence is CASSYGGLAESGELFF. CDR3 nucleotide sequence: TGTGCCAGCAGTTACGGGGGACTAGCGGAGTCCGGGGAGCTGTTTTTT.

This clone was found a few times. V usage is TRBV29-1 and J usage is TRBJ2-3; no firm D call. CDR1 SQVTM and CDR2 ANQGSEA come from the germline V gene. The V end was cut by 5 bases, the J end by 0 bases, with 9 bases between. This CDR3 comprises 13 residues. CDR3 sequence: CSVLRQSTDTQYF. Written as DNA, the CDR3 is TGCAGCGTTCTCCGGCAGAGCACAGATACGCAGTATTTT.

This clone was observed at least ten times. Other nucleotide sequences in the sample specify the same CDR3. The rearrangement uses TRBV28 and TRBJ2-7; no reliable D call. CDR1 is MDHEN and CDR2 is SYDVKM in the germline V gene. The ends were cut back, 4 bases at V and 0 bases at J, with 1 base in the middle. The CDR3 runs to 11 residues. CDR3 nucleotide sequence: TGTGCCAGCAGTTCCTCCTACGAGCAGTACTTC. Its translation: CASSSSYEQYF.

This clone was observed a few times. As DNA, the CDR3 is TGCAGCGTTGCTCCGGGACAGGGGACCACTGAAGCTTTCTTT. It encodes CSVAPGQGTTEAFF. The chain has TRBV29-1 and TRBJ1-1; TRBD1 matches at 10 bases. The germline V gene has CDR1 SQVTM and CDR2 ANQGSEA. J gave up 4 bases and V 4 bases, and 6 bases lay outside the gene matches. The CDR3 runs to 14 residues.

The table lists this clone with a few counts. This rearrangement joins TRBV7-2 to TRBJ2-2; D possibly corresponds to TRBD1 (5 bases). Germline assignment: CDR1 SGHTA and CDR2 FQGNSA. The CDR3 is 15 amino acids. Trimming took off 0 bases at V and 4 bases at J, with 9 bases between the two ends. The CDR3 here is CASSLARVVTGELFF. In DNA form, the CDR3 reads TGTGCCAGCAGCTTAGCCAGGGTCGTCACCGGGGAGCTGTTTTTT.

This clone was counted only a few times. The rearrangement links TRBV5-1 to TRBJ2-1; tentatively, D is TRBD1 (6 bases). CDR3 length: 15 residues. Trimming took off 5 bases at V and 9 bases at J, with 21 bases between the two ends. Germline-derived CDR1 and CDR2 are SGHRS and YFSETQ. CDR3 DNA: TGCGCCAGCAGGTTGCTTGGTATAAGGGGGACTGAGCAGTTCTTC. Residues: CASRLLGIRGTEQFF.

This clone was counted between two and nine times. The chain joins TRBV7-2 to TRBJ1-3, with 8 bases aligning to TRBD1. V shed 6 bases, J shed 2 bases, and the junction held 9 bases outside the gene matches. The CDR3 sequence is 16 residues long. Per the germline V gene, CDR1 is SGHTA and CDR2 is FQGNSA. The CDR3 DNA follows: TGTGCCAGCAGACCAACAGGGGGTTGGGCTGGAAACACCATATATTTT. Amino acid sequence: CASRPTGGWAGNTIYF.

This clone was recorded a few times. This chain joins TRBV10-3 and TRBJ2-3, with D perhaps TRBD1 or TRBD2 (5 bases each). The CDR3 loop spans 13 amino acids. The ends were cut back, 7 bases at V and 0 bases at J, with 8 bases in the middle. CDR1 ENHRY and CDR2 SYGVKD come from the germline V gene. The CDR3 region is CAIKGSSTDTQYF. The CDR3 coding sequence is TGTGCCATCAAGGGGAGTAGCACAGATACGCAGTATTTT.

Ten or more counts support this clone. Different DNA sequences within this sample yield the same CDR3. The chain uses TRBV25-1 and TRBJ2-7; D remains ambiguous. The CDR3 runs to 11 residues. V gave up 4 bases and J gave up 4 bases, with 5 bases separating them. The V gene's germline CDR1 is MGHDK and CDR2 SYGVNS. CDR3 amino acids: CASSAVYEQYF. The CDR3 bases are TGTGCCAGCAGTGCAGTATACGAGCAGTACTTC.

V gene TRBV19 combines with J gene TRBJ1-5, with D perhaps TRBD1 (5 bases). The germline V gene encodes CDR1 LNHDA and CDR2 SQIVND (reference sequence). This CDR3 region has 14 residues. V shed 5 bases and J shed 0 bases, with 8 bases lying between them. CDR3 in amino acids: CASSATASNQPQHF. DNA of the CDR3: TGTGCCAGTAGTGCGACAGCTAGCAATCAGCCCCAGCATTTT.

This chain connects TRBV28 to TRBJ2-1; 7 nucleotides match TRBD1. Germline assignment: CDR1 MDHEN and CDR2 SYDVKM. CDR3 length: 13 amino acids. Trimming at V came to 6 bases and at J to 4 bases, leaving 3 bases not matched to a gene. The CDR3 here is CASRLQGYNEQFF. The CDR3, as DNA: TGTGCCAGCAGGCTACAGGGGTACAATGAGCAGTTCTTC. The full variable domain, with the rest looked up from reference TRBV28 and TRBJ2-1, is DVKVTQSSRYLVKRTGEKVFLECVQDMDHENMFWYRQDPGLGLRLIYFSYDVKMKEKGDIPEGYSVSREKKERFSLILESASTNQTSMYLCASRLQGYNEQFFGPGTRLTVL.

This clone has a count of ten or more. The chain couples TRBV29-1 to TRBJ2-5, with 7 nucleotides matching TRBD1. Unmatched junction bases numbered 5, after V lost 5 bases and J lost 5 bases. The CDR3 has 12 amino acids. In germline, CDR1 is SQVTM, CDR2 ANQGSEA. The CDR3 sequence is CSVRRTGETQYF. The DNA of the CDR3 is TGCAGCGTTCGGCGGACAGGCGAGACCCAGTACTTC.

The sample holds a few counts of this clone. The rearrangement joins TRBV5-1 to TRBJ2-1, with 7 bases that match TRBD1. V gave up 3 bases and J gave up 7 bases; unmatched junction bases: 7. The length of the CDR3 is 14 residues. Germline V gene sequence: CDR1 SGHRS, CDR2 YFSETQ. The CDR3 reads CASSSDRRQNEQFF. The DNA for the CDR3 is TGCGCCAGCAGCTCGGACAGGAGACAGAATGAGCAGTTCTTC.

The chain is built from TRBV9 and TRBJ2-7, with TRBD2 matching over 12 bases. V shed 0 bases and J 5 bases; nucleotides not matched to a gene: 3. CDR1 is SGDLS and CDR2 is YYNGEE in the germline V gene. This CDR3 has 15 residues. The CDR3 is CASSVELAGGNEQYF. DNA of the CDR3: TGTGCCAGCAGCGTAGAACTAGCGGGAGGAAACGAGCAGTACTTC.

The table lists this clone with a few counts. The chain recombines TRBV29-1 with TRBJ2-1; 7 nucleotides agree with TRBD2. The CDR3 covers 14 residues. V shed 6 bases, J shed 6 bases, and the junction held 11 bases outside the gene matches. From germline, CDR1 is SQVTM and CDR2 ANQGSEA. The CDR3 spells CSVEPSGRVNEQFF. For the CDR3, the DNA is TGCAGCGTCGAGCCTAGCGGTCGAGTCAATGAGCAGTTCTTC.

This clone was counted only a few times. V usage is TRBV4-2 and J usage is TRBJ2-5, with 15 bases fitting TRBD2. Looked up from germline, CDR1 is LGHNA and CDR2 is YNFKEQ. Trimming cost V 4 bases and J 2 bases; bases outside gene matches: 8. The CDR3 totals 18 residues. The CDR3 sequence is CASSPGLAGGGGQETQYF. As DNA, the CDR3 is TGTGCCAGCAGCCCGGGACTAGCGGGAGGAGGAGGTCAAGAGACCCAGTACTTC.

This clone appeared many times. V usage is TRBV9 and J usage is TRBJ1-1; D gene uncertain. Per germline, CDR1 SGDLS and CDR2 YYNGEE. V lost 4 bases to trimming and J lost 4 bases, with 11 bases between them. The CDR3 consists of 13 residues. CDR3: CASSLGSSTEAFF. CDR3 DNA sequence: TGTGCCAGCAGCCTTGGCTCAAGCACTGAAGCTTTCTTT.

The gene calls are TRBV19 and TRBJ2-5; D call uncertain. Trimming took 5 bases from V and 2 from J, leaving 12 bases between them. This CDR3 is 14 amino acids long. In germline, CDR1 is LNHDA, CDR2 SQIVND (reference sequence). CDR3 residues: CASSSLRSQETQYF. CDR3 DNA sequence: TGTGCCAGTAGTTCGCTGCGGTCTCAAGAGACCCAGTACTTC.

This clone was detected only a few times. V gene TRBV7-2 combines with J gene TRBJ2-6, with D possibly TRBD1 on 6 matching bases. V was clipped by 1 base and J by 3 bases, with 10 bases between them. This CDR3 has 16 residues. Germline values: CDR1 SGHTA, CDR2 FQGNSA. The CDR3 nucleotides read TGTGCCAGCAGCTTAGGGGCGACAGGTGGGGCCAACGTCCTGACTTTC. Translating it yields CASSLGATGGANVLTF.

The table lists this clone with a few counts. The chain employs TRBV11-1 and TRBJ2-7, with TRBD1 matching over 7 bases. With 5 bases clipped from V and 4 bases from J, the junction kept 11 bases outside the gene matches. This CDR3 is built from 15 residues. Germline assignment: CDR1 SGHAT and CDR2 FQDESV (reference sequence). DNA for the CDR3: TGTGCCAGCAGCGAGGGTACAGGGGCCAAGTACGAGCAGTACTTC. This codes for CASSEGTGAKYEQYF.

This chain connects TRBV6-1 to TRBJ2-5; 11 bases agree with TRBD2. The germline V gene has CDR1 MNHNS and CDR2 SASEGT. The CDR3 spans 14 residues. The V and J ends lost 6 bases and 2 bases, in that order; junction bases with no gene match: 2. In DNA, the CDR3 is TGTGCCAGCAGGAGACTAGCGGGGCAAGAGACCCAGTACTTC. It yields the protein CASRRLAGQETQYF.

This clone was observed many times. This CDR3 is CASSYCTDGACEQYF. In nucleotides, the CDR3 is TGTGCCAGCAGTTACTGTACCGACGGAGCTTGCGAGCAGTACTTC. The rearrangement joins TRBV6-5 to TRBJ2-7; no reliable D call. This CDR3 is 15 amino acids long. Trimming cost V 1 base and J 6 bases, with 16 bases left between them. Germline CDR1 and CDR2: MNHEY and SVGAGI.

This clone has at least ten counts. The chain uses TRBV27 and TRBJ2-1, with D possibly being TRBD2 (5 bases). From germline, CDR1 is MNHEY and CDR2 SMNVEV (reference sequence). There are 13 residues in the CDR3. The ends were cut back, 6 bases at V and 6 bases at J, with 12 bases in the middle. In DNA form, the CDR3 reads TGTGCCAGCAGGCGAACTAGGACCAATGAGCAGTTCTTC. Translated: CASRRTRTNEQFF.

J is TRBJ2-7 and V is TRBV11-2; D is ambiguous. Germline values: CDR1 SGHAT, CDR2 FQNNGV. The length of the CDR3 is 15 residues. Trimming removed 1 base from V and 4 bases from J, with 14 bases in between. The CDR3 reads CASSLGRIGEYEQYF. CDR3 DNA sequence: TGTGCCAGCAGCTTAGGAAGAATTGGGGAATACGAGCAGTACTTC.

The sample holds a few counts of this clone. The chain carries TRBV19 and TRBJ2-1; a weak D match, TRBD2 (6 bases). The germline V gene encodes CDR1 LNHDA and CDR2 SQIVND (reference sequence). The CDR3 is 14 amino acids. The V end lost 11 bases, the J end lost 6 bases, and 20 bases lay between the germline ends. The CDR3 nucleotides read TGTGCCTCGTGTCGAGGGATGGGGGGCAATGAGCAGTTCTTC. Amino acid sequence: CASCRGMGGNEQFF.

This clone has a handful of counts. The gene calls are TRBV7-2 and TRBJ2-1, with D tentatively TRBD2 (6 bases). Trimming left V 2 bases short and J 1 base short, with 6 bases between. This CDR3 region has 14 residues. Germline V gives CDR1 SGHTA, CDR2 FQGNSA. The CDR3 here is CASSLLASYNEQFF. CDR3 coding DNA: TGTGCCAGCAGCTTACTAGCGTCCTACAATGAGCAGTTCTTC.

The chain has TRBV7-2 and TRBJ2-3; 11 bases map to TRBD2. CDR1 is SGHTA and CDR2 is FQGNSA in the germline V gene. The CDR3 length is 15 residues. V lost 5 bases to trimming and J lost 5 bases; unmatched junction nucleotides: 6. The CDR3 loop reads CASSRVGTSGDTQYF. CDR3 nucleotide sequence: TGTGCCAGCAGCCGCGTAGGGACTAGCGGAGATACGCAGTATTTT.

This clone was observed a handful of times. The rearrangement links TRBV5-4 to TRBJ2-6; no clear D. The V end was cut by 0 bases, the J end by 0 bases, with 4 bases between. This CDR3 is built from 15 residues. Germline loops: CDR1 SGHNT, CDR2 YYREEE (reference sequence). The CDR3 sequence is CASSLDSSGANVLTF. The DNA of the CDR3 is TGTGCCAGCAGCTTGGATAGCTCTGGGGCCAACGTCCTGACTTTC.

This clone appeared many times. The chain couples TRBV5-4 to TRBJ2-3; D is unclear. Germline V gene sequence: CDR1 SGHNT, CDR2 YYREEE (reference sequence). With 2 bases removed from V and 5 bases from J, the gap between germline ends came to 6 bases. The CDR3 consists of 12 residues. The CDR3 sequence is CASSLALDTQYF. The CDR3 DNA follows: TGTGCCAGCAGCTTAGCTCTAGATACGCAGTATTTT.

There are many counts of this clone. The chain recombines TRBV7-9 with TRBJ1-2, with D tentatively TRBD1 (6 bases). The CDR3 spans 12 residues. V lost 5 bases to trimming and J lost 5 bases, with 9 bases between them. Germline values: CDR1 SEHNR, CDR2 FQNEAQ (reference sequence). The chain's CDR3 is CASSAGQYGYTF. The CDR3 coding sequence is TGTGCCAGCAGCGCAGGACAGTATGGCTACACCTTC.

A word on this clone: This sample includes further DNA sequences coding for the same CDR3. The rearrangement uses TRBV5-6 and TRBJ2-5; D is uncertain. Germline V CDR1 and CDR2: SGHDT, YYEEEE. V was clipped by 2 bases and J by 5 bases, with 4 bases between them. The CDR3 is 11 residues long. CDR3: CASSFSETQYF. The CDR3 DNA reads as TGTGCCAGCAGCTTTTCCGAGACCCAGTACTTC.